This T cell receptor (beta chain) was profiled in a study of T cells expressing NK-cell markers. Whole-study context: Sequencing of TCR beta repertoires drew on sorted CD3+CD56+NKG2C+, CD3+CD56+NKG2C- and CD3+CD56-NKG2C+ T cells.

The CDR3 has 17 residues. In germline, CDR1 is DFQATT, CDR2 SNEGSKA (reference sequence). Comments on this clonotype: Its antigen is not known.

Findings and limits, study-wide: It remained uncertain whether the expanded NKG2C+ T cell clones were specific for HCMV antigens. Dominant NKG2C+ clonotypes in six donors made up 1.0-7.0% of CD8+ T cells.

After re-calling the 5' RACE reads, TCRdb lists one entry per CDR3 protein, DNA absent. The listing records 140,000 or so distinct CDR3 sequences. Sequencing used blood T cells: a sorted CD56 or NKG2C T cell subset, CD4+ or CD8+ T cells, or bulk PBMC T cells (not recorded which). The chain uses TRBV20-1 and TRBJ2-2; lacking DNA, the TRBD1 call made by TCRdb goes unchecked. The receptor was isolated from a man aged 18 to 30 in good health. The CDR3 reads CSASSHRDTNPAGELFF.